This entry features one TCR beta chain sequence. Antigen specificity is unknown. Germline assignment: CDR1 SGHTS and CDR2 YDEGEE. The CDR3 totals 13 residues. The V segment lost 8 bases and the J segment 4 bases; nucleotides outside the gene matches: 6. Vbeta (60) and Jbeta (13) primers were used in the PCR. Some clones are missing from TCRdb's copy, which holds only in-frame ones; the method was immunoSEQ multiplex PCR. This table holds under 130,000 clones, about 80% found once. This sample is part of a study of cytomegalovirus exposure and HLA in healthy donors. Overall study context: Drawn from HLA-typed donors, 80 million to 95 million unique TCRs were held in an early data release.

Study results and caveats: Per a later analysis, HLA-associated TCR beta chains showed more clonal expansion than other, equally common TCR beta chains.

The chain couples TRBV5-8 to TRBJ2-5; 9 bases are shared with TRBD1. The TCR sequence derives from a female donor in good health and CMV-seropositive. Material: PBMCs. The CDR3 is CASNRGRRETQYF. The CDR3 DNA follows: TGTGCCAGTAACAGGGGGCGCCGAGAGACCCAGTACTTC.